This entry features one TCR beta chain sequence. This sample was included in a study of blood T cell repertoires in COVID-19. Some clones are missing from TCRdb's copy, which holds only in-frame ones; the method was immunoSEQ multiplex PCR. The sample has about 340,000 clones; roughly 90% are singletons. This CDR3 has 12 amino acids. Trimming took 2 bases from V and 3 from J, leaving 2 bases between them. CDR1 is SGHNT and CDR2 is YYREEE in the germline V gene (reference sequence). The sequenced sample was PBMCs or T cells enriched from blood (not recorded which). This TCR derives from a woman younger than 45 who had recovered from COVID-19. The chain is built from TRBV5-4 and TRBJ2-2; D gene ambiguous. In DNA form, the CDR3 reads TGTGCCAGCAGCTTCGACACCGGGGAGCTGTTTTTT. Translation gives CASSFDTGELFF.